These 17 T cell receptor beta chains were sequenced from one sample in a study of T cells in Graves' hyperthyroidism and ophthalmopathy. Amplification of TCR beta CDR3 regions was performed using RNA transcripts as template. Using the HTBI primer set, a first-round RT-PCR was run on the TCR CDR3. TCRdb called the multiplex PCR reads again in MiXCR, with one record for every CDR3 protein. The top ten hold roughly an eighth of the sample, which has approximately 410,000 distinct CDR3 sequences, over 12% seen once. Sequencing input: blood. The source of these receptors is a man aged 18 to 35 with Graves' ophthalmopathy.

This clonotype has just a few counts. The chain is built from TRBV5-8 and TRBJ2-1, with 12 bases aligning to TRBD2. CDR3 length: 15 residues. Germline CDR1 is SGHTS and CDR2 is YDEGEE. V gave up 3 bases and J gave up 5 bases; unmatched junction bases: 3. The CDR3 DNA sequence: TGTGCCAGCAGCTGGACTAGCGGGGCCCACAATGAGCAGTTCTTC. It specifies CASSWTSGAHNEQFF.

This clonotype was counted many times. The chain has TRBV20-1 and TRBJ1-1, with no clear D. Germline V gene sequence: CDR1 DFQATT, CDR2 SNEGSKA (reference sequence). The CDR3 has 13 amino acids. Trimming pared 1 base from V and 11 bases from J, leaving 17 bases between. The CDR3 sequence: CSARGGQSGDAFF. CDR3 DNA: TGCAGTGCTAGAGGAGGCCAATCCGGAGACGCTTTCTTT.

This clonotype turned up a few times. The gene calls are TRBV12-3 or TRBV12-4 and TRBJ2-1; D gene unclear. V was clipped by 2 bases and J by 5 bases, with 10 bases between them. The CDR3 has 14 residues. As DNA, the CDR3 is TGTGCCAGCAGTTTATTAGTCCTCGACAATGAGCAGTTCTTC. It codes for CASSLLVLDNEQFF.

This clonotype was recorded a few times. The chain has TRBV9 and TRBJ1-2; weak D call: TRBD1 (5 bases). In germline, CDR1 is SGDLS, CDR2 YYNGEE. The CDR3 runs to 14 residues. Trimming took off 3 bases at V and 5 bases at J, with 14 bases between the two ends. The CDR3: CASSAGTWRYGYTF. CDR3 bases: TGTGCCAGCAGCGCCGGGACCTGGAGGTATGGCTACACCTTC.

This clonotype has only a few counts. The rearrangement links TRBV29-1 to TRBJ2-1, with no clear D. V dropped 1 base and J dropped 4 bases, with 8 bases sitting between them. Germline values: CDR1 SQVTM, CDR2 ANQGSEA. CDR3 length equals 13 residues. The chain's CDR3 is CSVEGRHYNEQFF. The CDR3 bases are TGCAGCGTTGAAGGCCGACATTACAATGAGCAGTTCTTC.

The chain has TRBV4-1 and TRBJ2-1; TRBD2 aligns across 12 bases. This CDR3 is 17 amino acids long. Germline V gene data show CDR1 as MGHRA and CDR2 as YSYEKL. Germline trimming cut 1 base from V and 2 bases from J; bases unmatched to any gene: 3. CDR3 sequence: CASSQGLAGVTYNEQFF. CDR3 nucleotide sequence: TGCGCCAGCAGCCAAGGACTAGCGGGAGTGACCTACAATGAGCAGTTCTTC.

The CDR3 spells CASSAPGWGTSQTQYF. The DNA for the CDR3 is TGTGCCAGCAGCGCCCCCGGGTGGGGGACTAGCCAGACCCAGTACTTC. The chain has TRBV7-3 and TRBJ2-5; 9 nucleotides align to TRBD2. V gave up 5 bases and J gave up 6 bases; unmatched junction bases: 13. This CDR3 contains 16 residues. Germline lookup yields CDR1 SGHTA and CDR2 FQGTGA. Full variable domain (missing parts from reference TRBV7-3 and TRBJ2-5): GAGVSQTPSNKVTEKGKYVELRCDPISGHTALYWYRQSLGQGPEFLIYFQGTGAADDSGLPNDRFFAVRPEGSVSTLKIQRTERGDSAVYLCASSAPGWGTSQTQYFGPGTRLLVL.

This clonotype was recorded at least ten times. The V gene is TRBV7-8, the J gene TRBJ2-5, with D perhaps given as TRBD1 or TRBD2 (5 bases each). Trimming removed 5 bases at V and 2 bases at J, with 12 bases between. Germline V gene lookup returns CDR1 SGHVS and CDR2 FQNEAQ. The CDR3 has 14 residues. Written as DNA, the CDR3 is TGTGCCAGCAGCCGGGGCGAGGGACAAGAGACCCAGTACTTC. Encoded protein: CASSRGEGQETQYF.

This clonotype was seen only a few times. The chain uses TRBV5-1 and TRBJ2-5; the D is unclear. Germline V gives CDR1 SGHRS, CDR2 YFSETQ. CDR3 length: 14 residues. V was trimmed by 0 bases and J by 1 base, leaving 7 bases between them. CDR3 sequence reads: CASSLGIPQETQYF. DNA for the CDR3: TGCGCCAGCAGCTTGGGTATCCCCCAAGAGACCCAGTACTTC.

In regard to this clonotype: The junction departs from germline at one end; a sequencing error may be responsible. This chain uses TRBV27 with TRBJ2-3; D unclear. CDR3 length equals 15 residues. Germline loops: CDR1 MNHEY, CDR2 SMNVEV (reference sequence). The CDR3 loop is CVSSFKTSSTDTQYF. In DNA form, the CDR3 reads TGTGTCAGCAGTTTTAAGACCTCTAGCACAGATACGCAGTATTTT.

The V gene is TRBV6-1, the J gene TRBJ1-5, with 9 bases fitting TRBD1. The CDR3 has 13 residues. Germline assignment: CDR1 MNHNS and CDR2 SASEGT. CDR3 in amino acids: CVTGGPINQPQHF. The CDR3 DNA reads as TGTGTCACAGGGGGCCCGATCAATCAGCCCCAGCATTTT.

This clonotype has more than one count but fewer than ten. The chain links TRBV29-1 to TRBJ1-1, with D possibly matching TRBD1 (5 bases). V gave up 4 bases and J gave up 11 bases, with 17 bases separating them. The germline CDR1 and CDR2 sequences are SQVTM and ANQGSEA. This CDR3 contains 12 residues. The CDR3 sequence is CSVGDPKWEAFF. For the CDR3, the DNA is TGCAGCGTTGGGGACCCCAAATGGGAGGCTTTCTTT.

This chain joins TRBV12-3 or TRBV12-4 and TRBJ1-5; possible D gene TRBD1, 5 bases. This CDR3 has 17 amino acids. V lost 2 bases to trimming and J lost 0 bases, with 14 bases between them. The CDR3 spells CASSLSGTVYSNQPQHF. Here the CDR3 DNA reads TGTGCCAGCAGTTTATCGGGGACGGTTTATAGCAATCAGCCCCAGCATTTT.

This clonotype showed up many times. The CDR3 DNA is TGTGCCAGCAGTTACCCTAGCGGGGGGAGTTACGAGCAGTACTTC. Translation: CASSYPSGGSYEQYF. V usage is TRBV6-6 and J usage is TRBJ2-7; 11 bases are shared with TRBD2. The junction had 4 bases not matched to a gene; V was cut back by 2 bases and J by 4 bases. Germline loops: CDR1 MNHNY, CDR2 SVGAGI (reference sequence). This CDR3 is built from 15 residues.

This clonotype has ten or more counts. The rearrangement uses TRBV10-2 and TRBJ1-2; possible D gene TRBD1, 5 bases. Trimming pared 0 bases from V and 2 bases from J, leaving 10 bases between. Per the germline V gene, CDR1 is WSHSY and CDR2 is SAAADI. CDR3 length equals 15 residues. The CDR3, as DNA: TGCGCCAGCAGTGAGTCGCTGGGGGGGAACTATGGCTACACCTTC. This gives the protein CASSESLGGNYGYTF.

This clonotype has at least ten counts. The chain recombines TRBV13 with TRBJ2-7; TRBD2 aligns across 7 bases. CDR1 PRHDT and CDR2 FYEKMQ come from the germline V gene (reference sequence). The V gene end was trimmed by 4 bases and the J gene end by 2 bases; junction bases not matched to a gene: 5. The CDR3 loop spans 14 amino acids. The CDR3: CASSSMGLPYEQYF. The CDR3 DNA sequence: TGTGCCAGCAGCTCGATGGGACTACCCTACGAGCAGTACTTC.

The CDR3 is CAISGGAATNEKLFF. In DNA form, the CDR3 reads TGTGCCATCAGTGGGGGGGCTGCAACTAATGAAAAACTGTTTTTT. The chain recombines TRBV10-3 with TRBJ1-4; D is possibly TRBD1 (6 bases). There are 15 residues in the CDR3. CDR1 and CDR2 from the germline V gene are ENHRY and SYGVKD. V lost 4 bases and J lost 0, with 9 bases in between.